Below are 25 T cell receptor beta chains sequenced from a single sample in a study of CD8 T cells in Susac syndrome. After extraction with the RNeasy kit, about 0.45 to 1 ug of the RNA was reverse transcribed using random hexamers. TCRdb used MiXCR to reprocess the immunoSEQ multiplex PCR reads, holding one entry per CDR3 protein. The table has 250,000 to 300,000 distinct CDR3 sequences, 85% seen once; the top ten hold approximately 0.11%. Sequenced input: CD8+ T cells from PBMCs. The receptors derive from a human donor with multiple sclerosis.

The chain recombines TRBV7-3 with TRBJ1-1; no reliable D call. Germline values: CDR1 SGHTA, CDR2 FQGTGA. The CDR3 runs to 15 residues. Between the trimmed V and J ends, which lost 6 bases and 1 base, there was a span of 15 bases. CDR3 in amino acids: CASRPSPTANTEAFF. The CDR3 DNA sequence: TGTGCCAGCAGACCCTCCCCAACAGCGAACACTGAAGCTTTCTTT.

The V and J genes are TRBV5-6 and TRBJ2-2; 9 bases agree with TRBD2. This CDR3 spans 16 amino acids. The V gene end was trimmed by 0 bases and the J gene end by 9 bases; junction bases not matched to a gene: 9. Germline CDR1 reads SGHDT; CDR2 reads YYEEEE. The CDR3 DNA reads TGTGCCAGCAGCTTGGTTAGCGGGAGTGGTACCCGGGAGCTGTTTTTT. Protein: CASSLVSGSGTRELFF.

The rearrangement joins TRBV20-1 to TRBJ1-2; 8 bases align to TRBD1. CDR3 length: 13 residues. J gave up 4 bases and V 5 bases, and 6 bases lay outside the gene matches. The germline V gene has CDR1 DFQATT and CDR2 SNEGSKA (reference sequence). The DNA for the CDR3 is TGCAGTGCTCCCGACAGGGGAGGCTATGGCTACACCTTC. It specifies CSAPDRGGYGYTF.

The chain recombines TRBV2 with TRBJ1-6; 8 positions match TRBD1. CDR1 is SNHLY and CDR2 is FYNNEI in the germline V gene. V gave up 6 bases and J gave up 4 bases; unmatched junction bases: 8. The CDR3 spans 16 residues. The CDR3 loop reads CASRVLRDRYNSPLHF. The CDR3 DNA is TGTGCCAGCAGAGTCCTTCGGGACAGGTATAATTCACCCCTCCACTTT.

The rearrangement links TRBV29-1 to TRBJ1-4, with unresolved D. The CDR3 totals 10 residues. CDR1 and CDR2 from the germline V gene are SQVTM and ANQGSEA. V lost 6 bases, J lost 7 bases, and 6 bases lay in between. CDR3 region: CSVHIEKLFF. The CDR3 DNA reads as TGCAGCGTCCATATTGAAAAACTGTTTTTT.

The chain employs TRBV7-2 and TRBJ2-2; TRBD2 matches 15 bases. The CDR3 consists of 17 residues. Germline V lookup: CDR1 SGHTA, CDR2 FQGNSA. The trim removed 4 bases at V and 4 bases at J, leaving 4 bases unmatched. Written as DNA, the CDR3 is TGTGCCAGCAGCTCTCGGACTAGCGGGAGGGCCACCGGGGAGCTGTTTTTT. Its protein product is CASSSRTSGRATGELFF.

The genes are TRBV7-9 and TRBJ2-7; TRBD2 might be the D (5 bases). This CDR3 is built from 15 residues. V was pared by 7 bases and J by 3 bases, with 19 bases between. CDR1 and CDR2 (germline): SEHNR, FQNEAQ (reference sequence). This chain's CDR3 is CASTSPDPGDYEQYF. CDR3 DNA: TGTGCCAGCACCAGCCCGGACCCCGGGGACTACGAGCAGTACTTC.

J is TRBJ1-2 and V is TRBV6-5; D might be TRBD1 (6 bases). Germline lookup yields CDR1 MNHEY and CDR2 SVGAGI. This CDR3 contains 15 residues. The V end lost 0 bases, the J end lost 3 bases, and 11 bases lay between the germline ends. The CDR3 bases are TGTGCCAGCAGTTACTCGAGCCGGGGGCACTATGGCTACACCTTC. Its translation: CASSYSSRGHYGYTF.

This clonotype was recorded a few times. This chain joins TRBV27 and TRBJ2-3, with no clear D. CDR1 and CDR2 (germline): MNHEY, SMNVEV (reference sequence). The length of the CDR3 is 14 residues. Trimming removed 8 bases at V and 3 bases at J, with 15 bases between. CDR3 region: CASAEVYRTDTQYF. The DNA of the CDR3 is TGTGCCAGCGCAGAAGTGTATCGGACAGATACGCAGTATTTT.

The chain is built from TRBV9 and TRBJ2-2, with 14 bases aligning to TRBD2. Germline CDR1 reads SGDLS; CDR2 reads YYNGEE. Trimming removed 4 bases from V and 0 bases from J; junction bases left unmatched: 2. The length of the CDR3 is 17 residues. The CDR3 bases are TGTGCCAGCAGCTCGGGACTAGCGGGAGCGAACACCGGGGAGCTGTTTTTT. This encodes CASSSGLAGANTGELFF.

CDR3 sequence (DNA): TGTGCCAGCAGTGAAATTGCGGCTTACTATGGCTACACCTTC. Residues: CASSEIAAYYGYTF. The rearrangement uses TRBV2 and TRBJ1-2; no definite D call. The CDR3 is made up of 14 amino acids. V was trimmed by 2 bases and J by 3 bases, leaving 10 bases between them. Looked up from germline, CDR1 is SNHLY and CDR2 is FYNNEI.

This sequence joins TRBV30 and TRBJ2-7; D uncertain. V shed 5 bases and J shed 3 bases, with 23 bases lying between them. The CDR3 extends over 16 amino acids. Germline CDR1 and CDR2: GTSNPN and SVGIG (reference sequence). CDR3 loop: CAWQSSSSSVFYEQYF. For the CDR3, the DNA is TGTGCCTGGCAGAGTTCTTCGTCAAGCGTTTTCTACGAGCAGTACTTC.

V is TRBV2 and J is TRBJ2-3, with TRBD2 matching 10 bases. The CDR3 sequence is 17 residues long. Germline-derived CDR1 and CDR2 are SNHLY and FYNNEI. V shed 3 bases, J shed 0 bases, and the junction held 6 bases outside the gene matches. As DNA, the CDR3 is TGTGCCAGCAGTGACCCGAGGACTAGCGGTAGCACAGATACGCAGTATTTT. It codes for CASSDPRTSGSTDTQYF. The variable domain in full, completed from reference TRBV2 and TRBJ2-3, reads EPEVTQTPSHQVTQMGQEVILRCVPISNHLYFYWYRQILGQKVEFLVSFYNNEISEKSEIFDDQFSVERPDGSNFTLKIRSTKLEDSAMYFCASSDPRTSGSTDTQYFGPGTRLTVL.

This chain joins TRBV6-5 and TRBJ2-1; tentatively, D is TRBD2 (5 bases). Germline CDR1 MNHEY, CDR2 SVGAGI. This CDR3 region has 13 residues. Trimming pared 0 bases from V and 6 bases from J, leaving 6 bases between. The CDR3 spells CASSYSRGNEQFF. As DNA, the CDR3 is TGTGCCAGCAGTTACTCCCGGGGCAATGAGCAGTTCTTC.

The chain has TRBV9 and TRBJ2-1; possibly TRBD2 for D (6 bases). There are 14 residues in the CDR3. Germline V gene sequence: CDR1 SGDLS, CDR2 YYNGEE. V gave up 4 bases and J gave up 6 bases, with 14 bases separating them. CDR3 sequence: CASSLRTIPNEQFF. The CDR3 DNA reads as TGTGCCAGCAGCTTAAGGACTATCCCCAATGAGCAGTTCTTC.

CDR3 sequence: CASSFGIGGNQPQHF. The CDR3 coding sequence is TGTGCCAGCAGCTTCGGAATAGGGGGCAATCAGCCCCAGCATTTT. The genes are TRBV7-9 and TRBJ1-5, with TRBD1 as a possible D gene (5 bases). Trimming removed 3 bases at V and 2 bases at J, with 11 bases between. Germline values: CDR1 SEHNR, CDR2 FQNEAQ (reference sequence). The CDR3 loop spans 15 amino acids.

The rearrangement joins TRBV6-5 to TRBJ2-1, with D tentatively TRBD1 (7 bases). The CDR3 loop spans 15 amino acids. Trimming took off 4 bases at V and 2 bases at J, with 12 bases between the two ends. Germline V CDR1 and CDR2: MNHEY, SVGAGI. In nucleotides, the CDR3 is TGTGCCAGCAGTTTGGAGGGACAGCCCTACAATGAGCAGTTCTTC. It encodes CASSLEGQPYNEQFF.

The chain carries TRBV2 and TRBJ1-1, with D unresolved. The V end lost 0 bases, the J end lost 0 bases, and 14 bases lay between the germline ends. The CDR3 totals 17 residues. Germline values: CDR1 SNHLY, CDR2 FYNNEI. CDR3 sequence (DNA): TGTGCCAGCAGTGAAGCGCGACTGGGTTTCGTGAACACTGAAGCTTTCTTT. Amino acid sequence: CASSEARLGFVNTEAFF.

The chain uses TRBV6-5 and TRBJ2-7, with D unclear. Germline CDR1 is MNHEY and CDR2 is SVGAGI. The V and J ends lost 6 bases and 3 bases respectively, with 18 bases between them. CDR3 size: 15 residues. The CDR3 sequence is CASSPGDPILYEQYF. The CDR3 region has the DNA TGTGCCAGCAGCCCAGGAGATCCAATTCTCTACGAGCAGTACTTC.

The J gene is TRBJ2-3, the V gene TRBV7-6; weak D call: TRBD2 (7 bases). This CDR3 comprises 18 residues. Germline V gives CDR1 SGHVS, CDR2 FNYEAQ. V lost 2 bases and J 2 bases, leaving 20 bases between the germline ends. This chain's CDR3 is CASSLLGGAAGNTDTQYF. In DNA, the CDR3 is TGTGCCAGCAGCTTACTTGGGGGGGCAGCGGGAAACACAGATACGCAGTATTTT.

V gene TRBV27 combines with J gene TRBJ2-5; TRBD2 is a possible D gene (5 bases). Trimming stripped 8 bases from V and 5 bases from J, with 12 bases between. Germline V gene data show CDR1 as MNHEY and CDR2 as SMNVEV (reference sequence). This CDR3 is built from 12 residues. The CDR3 protein is CASRNSEETQYF. DNA for the CDR3: TGTGCCAGCCGCAATAGCGAGGAGACCCAGTACTTC.

This clonotype was recorded a few times. This rearrangement joins TRBV5-1 to TRBJ2-7, with D possibly matching TRBD2 (6 bases). The CDR3 covers 13 residues. V was pared by 3 bases and J by 3 bases, with 10 bases between. Germline V gene sequence: CDR1 SGHRS, CDR2 YFSETQ. The CDR3 DNA reads as TGCGCCAGCAGCTGGGGGGACGTCTACGAGCAGTACTTC. Its translation is CASSWGDVYEQYF.

The chain employs TRBV6-1 and TRBJ2-7; D is unclear. V was trimmed by 2 bases and J by 0 bases, leaving 11 bases between them. CDR1 is MNHNS and CDR2 is SASEGT in the germline V gene. The CDR3 covers 15 residues. The CDR3 here is CASSETEATSYEQYF. The CDR3 DNA follows: TGTGCCAGCAGTGAAACCGAGGCCACCTCCTACGAGCAGTACTTC.

This sequence joins TRBV14 and TRBJ2-5; the D gene could be TRBD1 or TRBD2 (5 bases each). Per germline, CDR1 SGHDN and CDR2 FVKESK. V lost 0 bases to trimming and J lost 3 bases, with 17 bases between them. This CDR3 is 17 amino acids long. The CDR3 DNA reads TGTGCCAGCAGCCAAGACGGGGCTGGGCTGGATGAAGAGACCCAGTACTTC. Amino acid sequence: CASSQDGAGLDEETQYF.

The CDR3 region is CARTLAYEQYF. CDR3 nucleotide sequence: TGTGCTAGGACACTCGCCTACGAGCAGTACTTC. V gene TRBV27 combines with J gene TRBJ2-7, with a tentative D call TRBD1 (5 bases). The length of the CDR3 is 11 residues. CDR1 is MNHEY, CDR2 SMNVEV, per germline (reference sequence).